This TCR beta chain stems from a study of cytomegalovirus exposure and HLA in healthy donors. Study outcomes and limitations: A later analysis showed HLA-associated TCR beta chains outstripping equally common others in clonal expansion.

With 60 Vbeta and 13 Jbeta primers, the PCR was carried out. Profiled with immunoSEQ multiplex PCR; TCRdb holds only in-frame clones, not every one. The sample contains fewer than 100,000 clones, around 74% of which appear only once. The V gene's germline CDR1 is SEHNR and CDR2 FQNEAQ (reference sequence). J lost 3 bases, V lost 5 bases, and 7 bases had no gene match. This CDR3 is built from 16 residues. Details on this clone: Its matching antigen is unknown.

The TCR was taken from a man in his forties in good health and CMV-seropositive. Sequencing was done on a sample of PBMCs. The chain joins TRBV7-9 to TRBJ2-3, with 11 nucleotides matching TRBD2. The CDR3: CASSPLSGRETDTQYF. CDR3 nucleotides: TGTGCCAGCAGCCCCCTTAGCGGGAGGGAGACAGATACGCAGTATTTT.